This record covers a single TCR beta chain. Germline lookup yields CDR1 LGHNA and CDR2 YNFKEQ. The V end was cut by 4 bases, the J end by 4 bases, with 20 bases between. The CDR3 extends over 18 amino acids. This sample stems from a study of blood T cell repertoires in COVID-19. The overall study: Nucleic acid was either cDNA or gDNA, and it came from T cells, B-cell-depleted T cells, or PBMCs.

Profiling relied on immunoSEQ multiplex PCR, and the TCRdb table lists in-frame clones only, not all of them. This table holds more than 90,000 clones, 87% found once. The sequencing input was peripheral blood. The clonotype was recovered from a human donor in a cohort sampled during active COVID-19. V usage is TRBV4-2 and J usage is TRBJ2-6, with D perhaps TRBD2 (8 bases). The DNA for the CDR3 is TGTGCCAGCAGCCGGCCGGGAGGGGGCGCGAGAGGGGCCAACGTCCTGACTTTC. It is translated as CASSRPGGGARGANVLTF.